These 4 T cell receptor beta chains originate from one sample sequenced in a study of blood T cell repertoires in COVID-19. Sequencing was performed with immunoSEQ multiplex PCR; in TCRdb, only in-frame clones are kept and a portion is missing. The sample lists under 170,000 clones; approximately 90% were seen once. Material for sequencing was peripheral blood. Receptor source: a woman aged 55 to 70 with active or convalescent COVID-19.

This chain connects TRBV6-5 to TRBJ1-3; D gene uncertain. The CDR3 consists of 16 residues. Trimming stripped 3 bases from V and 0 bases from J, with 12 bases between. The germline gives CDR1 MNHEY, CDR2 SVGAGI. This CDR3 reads CASSYKLTSSGNTIYF. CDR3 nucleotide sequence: TGTGCCAGCAGTTATAAGCTTACCTCCTCTGGAAACACCATATATTTT.

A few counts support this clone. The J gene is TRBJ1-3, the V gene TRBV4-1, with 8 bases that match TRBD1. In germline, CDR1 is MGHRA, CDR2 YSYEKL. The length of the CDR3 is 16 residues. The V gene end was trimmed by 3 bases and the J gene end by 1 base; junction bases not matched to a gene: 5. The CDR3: CASSQGDRRSGNTIYF. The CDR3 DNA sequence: TGCGCCAGCAGCCAGGGGGACAGGAGGTCTGGAAACACCATATATTTT.

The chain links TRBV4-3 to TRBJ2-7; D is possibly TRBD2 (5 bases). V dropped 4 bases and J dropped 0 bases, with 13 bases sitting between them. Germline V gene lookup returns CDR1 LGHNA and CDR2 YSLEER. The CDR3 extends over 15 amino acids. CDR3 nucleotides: TGCGCCAGCAGCCCTAAAACGGGGAGCTCCTACGAGCAGTACTTC. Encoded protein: CASSPKTGSSYEQYF.

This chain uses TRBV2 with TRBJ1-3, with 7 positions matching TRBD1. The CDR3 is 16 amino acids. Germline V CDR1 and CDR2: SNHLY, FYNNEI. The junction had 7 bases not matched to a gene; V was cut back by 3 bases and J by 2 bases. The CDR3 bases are TGTGCCAGCAGTGAGAATACAGGGGTTACTGGAAACACCATATATTTT. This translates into CASSENTGVTGNTIYF.